The 26 T cell receptor beta chains below were found in one sample sequenced in a study of control samples from healthy donors and cancer patients. TCRdb's table, derived via immunoSEQ multiplex PCR, lists solely in-frame clones and lacks some. Altogether under 150,000 clones are present, approximately 92% being singletons, with the ten largest covering approximately 10%. The specimen sequenced was blood. The receptors were gathered from a man aged 25-40 years in good health.

The rearrangement joins TRBV19 to TRBJ1-5, with D perhaps TRBD1 (5 bases). Per the germline V gene, CDR1 is LNHDA and CDR2 is SQIVND (reference sequence). V was trimmed by 5 bases and J by 3 bases, leaving 11 bases between them. CDR3 length: 14 residues. DNA of the CDR3: TGTGCCAGTAGTTTAGCAGGGAACAATCAGCCCCAGCATTTT. Encoded protein: CASSLAGNNQPQHF.

This sequence joins TRBV9 and TRBJ1-1; 9 bases match TRBD1. Trimming removed 3 bases from V and 5 bases from J; junction bases left unmatched: 2. In germline, CDR1 is SGDLS, CDR2 YYNGEE. CDR3 length: 13 amino acids. The CDR3 DNA reads as TGTGCCAGCAGCGAGACAGGGGGTACTGAAGCTTTCTTT. This gives the protein CASSETGGTEAFF.

The V call is TRBV18, the J call TRBJ2-2; D not certain. CDR1 is KGHSH, CDR2 LQKENI, per germline. V was trimmed by 6 bases and J by 6 bases, leaving 14 bases between them. This CDR3 comprises 14 residues. The CDR3 sequence is CASSPSKASGELFF. The CDR3 bases are TGTGCCAGCTCCCCAAGCAAAGCTTCCGGGGAGCTGTTTTTT.

The chain recombines TRBV18 with TRBJ1-2, with D possibly being TRBD1 (5 bases). The CDR3 sequence is 14 residues long. CDR1 KGHSH and CDR2 LQKENI come from the germline V gene. The ends were cut back, 3 bases at V and 7 bases at J, with 15 bases in the middle. The CDR3 nucleotides read TGTGCCAGCTCACCTAACCCCGGGACGCCTGGCTACACCTTC. Its protein is CASSPNPGTPGYTF.

The genes are TRBV16 and TRBJ1-1; possible D gene TRBD1, 5 bases. V lost 5 bases and J lost 0, with 7 bases in between. The germline gives CDR1 KGHSY, CDR2 FQNENV. The CDR3 loop spans 13 amino acids. Here the CDR3 DNA reads TGTGCCAGCAGCGGACAAATGAACACTGAAGCTTTCTTT. This sequence encodes CASSGQMNTEAFF.

This clone showed up just a few times. This sequence joins TRBV6-1 and TRBJ2-7; D tentatively reads TRBD1 or TRBD2 (6 bases each). The CDR3 spans 16 residues. Germline CDR1 is MNHNS and CDR2 is SASEGT. Between the trimmed V and J ends, which lost 1 base and 0 bases, there was a span of 13 bases. CDR3 protein: CASSEEGGGSSYEQYF. CDR3 coding DNA: TGTGCCAGCAGTGAAGAAGGGGGAGGCAGCTCCTACGAGCAGTACTTC.

The chain couples TRBV6-4 to TRBJ2-3; 8 nucleotides match TRBD2. From germline, CDR1 is MRHNA and CDR2 SNTAGT. This CDR3 has 15 amino acids. V shed 3 bases and J 1 base; nucleotides not matched to a gene: 3. Here the CDR3 DNA reads TGTGCCAGCAGTGAGGAACTAGCGGGCACAGATACGCAGTATTTT. Translated, it gives CASSEELAGTDTQYF.

This chain connects TRBV30 to TRBJ1-2; a weak D match, TRBD1 (5 bases). The CDR3 contains 17 residues. V was cut by 1 base and J by 2 bases, with 20 bases left in between. CDR1 GTSNPN and CDR2 SVGIG come from the germline V gene (reference sequence). The CDR3 sequence: CAWSGDLGRISNYGYTF. CDR3 nucleotides: TGTGCCTGGAGTGGAGATTTGGGACGGATCTCGAACTATGGCTACACCTTC. Complete variable domain (other parts from reference TRBV30 and TRBJ1-2): SQTIHQWPATLVQPVGSPLSLECTVEGTSNPNLYWYRQAAGRGLQLLFYSVGIGQISSEVPQNLSASRPQDRQFILSSKKLLLSDSGFYLCAWSGDLGRISNYGYTFGSGTRLTVV.

This clone was picked up one time. The V gene is TRBV28, the J gene TRBJ2-1; D is possibly TRBD2 (5 bases). Looked up from germline, CDR1 is MDHEN and CDR2 is SYDVKM. CDR3 length: 14 residues. The ends were cut back, 4 bases at V and 9 bases at J, with 16 bases in the middle. The CDR3 protein is CASSYPLLGSEQFF. The CDR3 DNA reads as TGTGCCAGCAGTTACCCCTTACTAGGCTCTGAGCAGTTCTTC.

This sequence joins TRBV27 and TRBJ2-1; weak D call: TRBD2 (6 bases). Germline CDR1 is MNHEY and CDR2 is SMNVEV (reference sequence). The CDR3 is 14 amino acids. V was cut by 6 bases and J by 0 bases, with 9 bases left in between. This CDR3 is CASSSGVSYNEQFF. The DNA of the CDR3 is TGTGCCAGCAGCTCGGGGGTCTCCTACAATGAGCAGTTCTTC.

The rearrangement links TRBV30 to TRBJ2-7; 10 nucleotides line up with TRBD2. V shed 5 bases, J shed 9 bases, and the junction held 13 bases outside the gene matches. This CDR3 is 14 amino acids long. Germline CDR1 and CDR2: GTSNPN and SVGIG (reference sequence). CDR3 nucleotides: TGTGCCTGGCAAATAGCGGGAGGTGGGGGGGCGCAGTACTTC. Translating it yields CAWQIAGGGGAQYF.

The rearrangement joins TRBV7-8 to TRBJ2-7; D is unresolved. Germline V gene lookup returns CDR1 SGHVS and CDR2 FQNEAQ. V lost 2 bases and J lost 0, with 8 bases in between. The CDR3 totals 14 residues. CDR3 sequence reads: CASSLFPTSYEQYF. The CDR3 nucleotides read TGTGCCAGCAGCTTATTTCCGACCTCCTACGAGCAGTACTTC.

The chain couples TRBV29-1 to TRBJ2-5; 12 positions agree with TRBD1. The CDR3 loop spans 16 amino acids. V was clipped by 0 bases and J by 5 bases; unmatched bases: 7. CDR1 and CDR2 from the germline V gene are SQVTM and ANQGSEA. The CDR3 is CSVEDFGDRGHETQYF. The CDR3, as DNA: TGCAGCGTTGAAGATTTCGGGGACAGGGGGCATGAGACCCAGTACTTC.

This sequence joins TRBV7-9 and TRBJ1-2; D is perhaps TRBD1 (5 bases). Germline V gene lookup returns CDR1 SEHNR and CDR2 FQNEAQ (reference sequence). CDR3 size: 14 residues. V lost 3 bases to trimming and J lost 8 bases, with 16 bases between them. This chain's CDR3 is CASSFSDPGEGYTF. CDR3 bases: TGTGCCAGCAGCTTTAGTGATCCGGGGGAGGGCTACACCTTC.

The chain has TRBV4-3 and TRBJ2-7; D is perhaps TRBD1 (6 bases). Germline V lookup: CDR1 LGHNA, CDR2 YSLEER. The CDR3 sequence is 15 residues long. V was cut by 4 bases and J by 3 bases, with 16 bases left in between. CDR3 region: CASSLLPQGFYEQYF. For the CDR3, the DNA is TGCGCCAGCAGCCTCCTTCCTCAGGGGTTCTACGAGCAGTACTTC.

This clone was seen a few times. The V and J genes are TRBV5-4 and TRBJ1-5, with 7 bases fitting TRBD1. The CDR3 runs 13 residues. Germline-derived CDR1 and CDR2 are SGHNT and YYREEE (reference sequence). Trimming took 3 bases from V and 7 from J; bases not matched to a gene: 4. CDR3 residues: CASSSDRDQPQHF. In DNA form, the CDR3 reads TGTGCCAGCAGCTCAGACAGGGACCAGCCCCAGCATTTT.

V is TRBV6-9 and J is TRBJ2-3; D gene ambiguous. V was cut by 4 bases and J by 3 bases, with 11 bases left in between. The CDR3 covers 14 residues. CDR1 MNHGY and CDR2 SVAAGI come from the germline V gene. The CDR3 bases are TGTGCCAGCAGTTCCCCGGCGCCGACAGATACGCAGTATTTT. This encodes CASSSPAPTDTQYF.

This chain uses TRBV28 with TRBJ1-2; no clear D gene. The germline gives CDR1 MDHEN, CDR2 SYDVKM. This CDR3 contains 11 residues. Trimming shortened V by 8 bases and J by 6 bases, and 10 bases separated the two germline ends. The CDR3 region has the DNA TGTGCCAGCGCTATGACACATGGCTACACCTTC. Its translation is CASAMTHGYTF.

The chain recombines TRBV4-1 with TRBJ2-7, with D possibly TRBD1 on 7 matching bases. Germline V gene lookup returns CDR1 MGHRA and CDR2 YSYEKL. This CDR3 spans 15 amino acids. The V and J ends lost 6 bases and 0 bases respectively, with 15 bases between them. The CDR3 nucleotides are TGCGCCAGCAGGGCAACTCAGGGGGGCTCCTACGAGCAGTACTTC. Translating gives CASRATQGGSYEQYF.

In its sample, this clone was seen once. V usage is TRBV14 and J usage is TRBJ2-1; a weak D match, TRBD2 (6 bases). Trimming stripped 4 bases from V and 11 bases from J, with 15 bases between. CDR1 and CDR2 (germline): SGHDN, FVKESK. The CDR3 loop spans 13 amino acids. CDR3 loop: CASSLLTSLKQFF. In DNA, the CDR3 is TGTGCCAGCAGCCTCTTGACTAGTTTAAAGCAGTTCTTC.

The chain combines TRBV28 with TRBJ1-2; 7 nucleotides align to TRBD1. From germline, CDR1 is MDHEN and CDR2 SYDVKM. V lost 4 bases to trimming and J lost 4 bases; unmatched junction nucleotides: 12. The CDR3 spans 16 residues. The CDR3 sequence: CASSSTGLGQLYGYTF. The CDR3 DNA follows: TGTGCCAGCAGTTCGACAGGGCTGGGACAGCTCTATGGCTACACCTTC.

This chain connects TRBV10-3 to TRBJ2-6; D call uncertain. Looked up from germline, CDR1 is ENHRY and CDR2 is SYGVKD. The CDR3 has 18 amino acids. V was trimmed by 3 bases and J by 0 bases, leaving 15 bases between them. CDR3 residues: CAISDSDKELSGANVLTF. Here the CDR3 DNA reads TGTGCCATCAGTGACTCCGACAAAGAACTCTCTGGGGCCAACGTCCTGACTTTC.

This clone has a single count. The chain joins TRBV11-2 to TRBJ2-1; no clear D gene. This CDR3 has 17 amino acids. Trimming removed 0 bases from V and 0 bases from J, with 12 bases in between. Germline CDR1 and CDR2: SGHAT and FQNNGV. The CDR3 DNA is TGTGCCAGCAGCTTAGACGAGATGACCAGCTCCTACAATGAGCAGTTCTTC. Translating it yields CASSLDEMTSSYNEQFF.

The chain uses TRBV7-8 and TRBJ1-5, with D perhaps TRBD1 (5 bases). The germline V gene has CDR1 SGHVS and CDR2 FQNEAQ. Trimming shortened V by 3 bases and J by 2 bases, and 23 bases separated the two germline ends. This CDR3 region has 19 residues. The CDR3 spells CASSLFLFLGGRGNQPQHF. The CDR3 nucleotides read TGTGCCAGCAGCTTGTTTCTTTTTTTGGGGGGAAGGGGCAATCAGCCCCAGCATTTT.

Written as DNA, the CDR3 is TGCAGTGCTAGTCAAGAGCGGGAGGGCACAGATACGCAGTATTTT. Translation: CSASQEREGTDTQYF. The chain has TRBV20-1 and TRBJ2-3, with 9 bases lining up with TRBD2. Germline CDR1 is DFQATT and CDR2 is SNEGSKA (reference sequence). This CDR3 has 15 amino acids. With V trimmed by 3 bases and J by 1 base, 5 bases remained unmatched.

This clone appeared once. The gene calls are TRBV19 and TRBJ2-7; the D gene is possibly TRBD1 (6 bases). V was shortened by 3 bases and J by 6 bases, with 12 bases between the two germline ends. CDR1 LNHDA and CDR2 SQIVND come from the germline V gene (reference sequence). CDR3 size: 13 residues. CDR3 sequence reads: CASSIRQDAEQYF. As DNA, the CDR3 is TGTGCCAGTAGTATTCGACAGGACGCCGAGCAGTACTTC.